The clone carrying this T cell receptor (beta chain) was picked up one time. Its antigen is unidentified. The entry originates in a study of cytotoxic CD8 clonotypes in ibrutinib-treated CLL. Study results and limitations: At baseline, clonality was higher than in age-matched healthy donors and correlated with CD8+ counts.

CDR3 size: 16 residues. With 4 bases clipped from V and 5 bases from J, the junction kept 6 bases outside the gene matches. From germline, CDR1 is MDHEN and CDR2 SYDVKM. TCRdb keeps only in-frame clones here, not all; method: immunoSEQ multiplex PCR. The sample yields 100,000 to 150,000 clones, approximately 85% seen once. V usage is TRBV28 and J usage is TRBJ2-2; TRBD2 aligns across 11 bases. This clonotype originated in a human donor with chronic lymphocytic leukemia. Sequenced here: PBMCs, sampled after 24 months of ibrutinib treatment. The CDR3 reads CASSSSLAGDTGELFF. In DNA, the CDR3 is TGTGCCAGCAGTTCCTCACTAGCGGGGGATACCGGGGAGCTGTTTTTT.